This T cell receptor (beta chain) came from a study of breast tumors, draining lymph nodes, adjacent tissues. This CDR3 is 16 amino acids long. Per the germline V gene, CDR1 is MNHEY and CDR2 is SVGAGI. General study points: Tumor repertoires ranked between lymph nodes and nontumor tissue in diversity, with V and J gene preferences.

In its sample, this clonotype ranks as medium-sized. Its antigen is not identified. Germline is not matched at one junction end, which may reflect a read error. TCRdb independently ran MiXCR on the multiplex PCR reads; one entry per CDR3 protein. Of some 14,000 distinct CDR3 sequences in the sample, around three fifths were seen once. Sequenced input: tumor-adjacent breast tissue. The chain combines TRBV6-5 with TRBJ2-1, with 8 bases matching TRBD1. This clonotype was obtained from a female donor with breast cancer. Some clones in this sample may be carry-over from other donors' samples. Here the CDR3 reads CASSYDRGLSFNEQFF. CDR3 nucleotide sequence: TGTGCCAGCAGTTACGACAGGGGTTTGTCCTTCAATGAGCAGTTCTTC.